This T cell receptor beta chain is drawn from a study of cytomegalovirus exposure and HLA in healthy donors. Study-wide results and limits: In vitro confirmation showed three CMV-associated chains to be CMV antigen specific.

The germline V gene has CDR1 MDHEN and CDR2 SYDVKM. V lost 4 bases, J lost 5 bases, and 27 bases lay in between. The CDR3 runs 19 residues. Assay: immunoSEQ multiplex PCR; the TCRdb copy retains only in-frame clones and omits some. The sample records some 180,000 clones, roughly 86% being singletons. As regards this clone: Its antigen is currently unknown.

The sample consisted of PBMCs. The sequence was collected from a man under 40 in good health and CMV-seropositive. The V gene is TRBV28, the J gene TRBJ2-1, with TRBD2 as a possible D gene (9 bases). CDR3 nucleotide sequence: TGTGCCAGCAGTTCCTCGGTAACAGGGGGGCTAGCGGGGCACAATGAGCAGTTCTTC. As protein: CASSSSVTGGLAGHNEQFF. The entire variable domain, with the rest obtained from reference TRBV28 and TRBJ2-1, is as follows: DVKVTQSSRYLVKRTGEKVFLECVQDMDHENMFWYRQDPGLGLRLIYFSYDVKMKEKGDIPEGYSVSREKKERFSLILESASTNQTSMYLCASSSSVTGGLAGHNEQFFGPGTRLTVL.